These 26 T cell receptor beta chains were all obtained from the same sample, sequenced in a study of OX40 agonist ivuxolimab in advanced cancers. Clones were read by immunoSEQ multiplex PCR, and TCRdb kept only the in-frame ones, dropping some. Of 89,000 or so clones listed, 70% to 90% are singletons. Material: CD4+ or CD8+ T cells sorted from blood, obtained in a trial of the OX40 agonist ivuxolimab. These receptors all come from an adult with an advanced solid tumor such as melanoma, head and neck, liver or kidney cancer.

The CDR3 DNA reads as TGTGCCAGCAGTTCTATCCCGGGACCCCAGTACTTC. This encodes CASSSIPGPQYF. The rearrangement links TRBV28 to TRBJ2-7; D possibly matches TRBD1 or TRBD2 (5 bases each). Germline assignment: CDR1 MDHEN and CDR2 SYDVKM. The CDR3 is 12 amino acids. Trimming stripped 4 bases from V and 10 bases from J, with 14 bases between.

CDR3 nucleotide sequence: TGTGCCAGCAGCTTACATACGGTATACGGCAGGGAGAACACTGAAGCTTTCTTT. As protein: CASSLHTVYGRENTEAFF. J is TRBJ1-1 and V is TRBV11-3; TRBD1 is a possible D gene (5 bases). Germline CDR1 is SGHNT and CDR2 is YENEEA. The CDR3 is 18 amino acids. V lost 2 bases and J 1 base, leaving 20 bases between the germline ends. Full variable domain (rest looked up from reference TRBV11-3 and TRBJ1-1): EAGVVQSPRYKIIEKKQPVAFWCNPISGHNTLYWYLQNLGQGPELLIRYENEEAVDDSQLPKDRFSAERLKGVDSTLKIQPAELGDSAVYLCASSLHTVYGRENTEAFFGQGTRLTVV.

The rearrangement uses TRBV11-2 and TRBJ2-1, with D perhaps TRBD2 (6 bases). The CDR3 length is 11 residues. With 6 bases removed from V and 12 bases from J, the gap between germline ends came to 12 bases. Germline CDR1 reads SGHAT; CDR2 reads FQNNGV. The CDR3 DNA reads TGTGCCAGCAGTCACGGGGGTGGGCAGTTCTTC. This sequence encodes CASSHGGGQFF.

This clone was recorded a few times. In DNA, the CDR3 is TGTGCCAGCAGTCTCCCCGGCGGGCCCGGGGAGCTGTTTTTT. Protein sequence: CASSLPGGPGELFF. V is TRBV28 and J is TRBJ2-2; tentatively, D is TRBD2 (5 bases). Deletions cut 5 bases from V and 6 bases from J, with 13 bases between. The CDR3 length is 14 residues. Germline CDR1 MDHEN, CDR2 SYDVKM.

The genes are TRBV18 and TRBJ2-3; 9 nucleotides align to TRBD1. V dropped 3 bases and J dropped 4; count of bases not matched to a gene: 5. CDR1 KGHSH and CDR2 LQKENI come from the germline V gene. The length of the CDR3 is 15 residues. In DNA, the CDR3 is TGTGCCAGCTCACCGGGACAGGGTGGTTCAGATACGCAGTATTTT. Encoded protein: CASSPGQGGSDTQYF.

J is TRBJ2-3 and V is TRBV7-6; a possible D gene is TRBD1 (6 bases). The length of the CDR3 is 14 residues. V was pared by 5 bases and J by 2 bases, with 11 bases between. Germline lookup yields CDR1 SGHVS and CDR2 FNYEAQ. In DNA form, the CDR3 reads TGTGCCAGCAGCACCGGACAGATCACAGATACGCAGTATTTT. This codes for CASSTGQITDTQYF.

The J gene is TRBJ2-5, the V gene TRBV7-3; weak D call: TRBD1 (6 bases). Germline lookup yields CDR1 SGHTA and CDR2 FQGTGA. The CDR3 contains 13 residues. Trimming left V 3 bases short and J 4 bases short, with 9 bases between. This chain's CDR3 is CASSFWGRETQYF. In nucleotides, the CDR3 is TGTGCCAGCAGCTTCTGGGGGCGAGAGACCCAGTACTTC.

J is TRBJ1-2 and V is TRBV19; no clear D. CDR3 length: 14 amino acids. Trimming stripped 3 bases from V and 8 bases from J, with 16 bases between. Germline-derived CDR1 and CDR2 are LNHDA and SQIVND (reference sequence). The CDR3, as DNA: TGTGCCAGTAGTATCTCCCTGGGCACCGCCGGCTACACCTTC. It specifies CASSISLGTAGYTF. The full variable domain, with the rest looked up from reference TRBV19 and TRBJ1-2, is DGGITQSPKYLFRKEGQNVTLSCEQNLNHDAMYWYRQDPGQGLRLIYYSQIVNDFQKGDIAEGYSVSREKKESFPLTVTSAQKNPTAFYLCASSISLGTAGYTFGSGTRLTVV.

There are a few counts of this clone. The rearrangement links TRBV10-1 to TRBJ2-2; 7 bases are shared with TRBD1. J lost 7 bases, V lost 2 bases, and 4 bases had no gene match. The CDR3 runs to 14 residues. The germline V gene has CDR1 WNHNN and CDR2 SYGVQD (reference sequence). The CDR3 bases are TGCGCCAGCAGTGAGGACAGGGTAAACGGGGAGCTGTTTTTT. Translation: CASSEDRVNGELFF.

The chain combines TRBV30 with TRBJ1-1; D uncertain. The germline CDR1 and CDR2 sequences are GTSNPN and SVGIG (reference sequence). Deletions cut 1 base from V and 1 base from J, with 4 bases between. This CDR3 is 12 amino acids long. The CDR3 nucleotides are TGTGCCTGGAGTGGGGGGAACACTGAAGCTTTCTTT. Translation gives CAWSGGNTEAFF.

This chain uses TRBV7-9 with TRBJ2-7; possibly TRBD1 for D (6 bases). The length of the CDR3 is 16 residues. Trimming took off 5 bases at V and 1 base at J, with 18 bases between the two ends. Germline loops: CDR1 SEHNR, CDR2 FQNEAQ (reference sequence). This chain's CDR3 is CASSEYSDRRSYEQYF. CDR3 sequence (DNA): TGTGCCAGCAGCGAATACTCAGACAGGAGGTCCTACGAGCAGTACTTC.

The V call is TRBV5-6, the J call TRBJ2-2; the D gene could be TRBD1 or TRBD2 (6 bases each). V lost 2 bases and J 6 bases, leaving 20 bases between the germline ends. There are 17 residues in the CDR3. Germline values: CDR1 SGHDT, CDR2 YYEEEE. CDR3 sequence reads: CASSLGGSGSRSGELFF. CDR3 nucleotides: TGTGCCAGCAGCTTAGGGGGGTCTGGAAGCAGGTCCGGGGAGCTGTTTTTT. The full variable domain, rest sourced from reference TRBV5-6 and TRBJ2-2, is DAGVTQSPTHLIKTRGQQVTLRCSPKSGHDTVSWYQQALGQGPQFIFQYYEEEERQRGNFPDRFSGHQFPNYSSELNVNALLLGDSALYLCASSLGGSGSRSGELFFGEGSRLTVL.

This sequence joins TRBV7-2 and TRBJ2-1; a weak D match, TRBD2 (6 bases). Germline V gene sequence: CDR1 SGHTA, CDR2 FQGNSA. The CDR3 contains 16 residues. V was cut by 1 base and J by 0 bases, with 10 bases left in between. The CDR3 nucleotides read TGTGCCAGCAGCTTAGTGGGGGGTTTCTCCTACAATGAGCAGTTCTTC. Amino acid sequence: CASSLVGGFSYNEQFF. The full variable domain, in which reference TRBV7-2 and TRBJ2-1 provide the parts outside the CDR3, is GAGVSQSPSNKVTEKGKDVELRCDPISGHTALYWYRQSLGQGLEFLIYFQGNSAPDKSGLPSDRFSAERTGGSVSTLTIQRTQQEDSAVYLCASSLVGGFSYNEQFFGPGTRLTVL.

V usage is TRBV6-6 and J usage is TRBJ2-7; 8 nucleotides line up with TRBD2. After removal of 6 bases from V and 4 bases from J, the junction contained 8 bases not matched to a gene. The CDR3 extends over 14 amino acids. Germline V gene lookup returns CDR1 MNHNY and CDR2 SVGAGI (reference sequence). DNA of the CDR3: TGTGCCAGCAGGGAACCCGGGGGGGGTTACGAGCAGTACTTC. Protein product: CASREPGGGYEQYF.

The chain employs TRBV6-5 and TRBJ2-1, with 7 bases matching TRBD2. The length of the CDR3 is 13 residues. After removal of 6 bases from V and 1 base from J, the junction contained 0 bases not matched to a gene. Germline assignment: CDR1 MNHEY and CDR2 SVGAGI. The CDR3 region is CASRRGSYNEQFF. The CDR3 DNA follows: TGTGCCAGCAGGCGGGGGTCCTACAATGAGCAGTTCTTC.

This clone was detected once. The genes are TRBV12-5 and TRBJ1-1, with 7 nucleotides matching TRBD1. The CDR3 is 14 residues long. From germline, CDR1 is LGHNT and CDR2 FRNRAP. The V segment lost 4 bases and the J segment 3 bases; nucleotides outside the gene matches: 5. CDR3 sequence (DNA): TGTGCTAGTGGTTACTACAGGGGAGACACTGAAGCTTTCTTT. This encodes CASGYYRGDTEAFF.

The rearrangement uses TRBV19 and TRBJ2-3; D unclear. The length of the CDR3 is 12 residues. Trimming shortened V by 10 bases and J by 1 base, and 9 bases separated the two germline ends. In germline, CDR1 is LNHDA, CDR2 SQIVND (reference sequence). The CDR3 loop reads CATDPGTDTQYF. The CDR3 coding sequence is TGTGCCACCGACCCTGGCACAGATACGCAGTATTTT.

The V call is TRBV5-4, the J call TRBJ2-7; D call uncertain. With 3 bases removed from V and 7 bases from J, the gap between germline ends came to 20 bases. CDR3 length: 15 amino acids. Per the germline V gene, CDR1 is SGHNT and CDR2 is YYREEE (reference sequence). The CDR3 sequence is CASSWRGTSSKEQYF. Here the CDR3 DNA reads TGTGCCAGCAGCTGGCGAGGCACGTCCTCTAAGGAGCAGTACTTC.

V gene TRBV15 combines with J gene TRBJ2-1; 9 positions agree with TRBD2. The CDR3 is 18 residues long. Per the germline V gene, CDR1 is LNHNV and CDR2 is YYDKDF (reference sequence). The V gene end was trimmed by 3 bases and the J gene end by 7 bases; junction bases not matched to a gene: 16. CDR3 bases: TGTGCCACCAGCAGGTTAAATCAGGGTAGCGGGAGATCGAATGAGCAGTTCTTC. It codes for CATSRLNQGSGRSNEQFF.

The chain combines TRBV25-1 with TRBJ2-7; 10 bases map to TRBD2. V shed 3 bases, J shed 4 bases, and the junction held 6 bases outside the gene matches. Germline lookup yields CDR1 MGHDK and CDR2 SYGVNS. The CDR3 runs 15 residues. CDR3 DNA sequence: TGTGCCAGCAGTGATCTCCTTAGCGGGAGGTACGAGCAGTACTTC. As protein: CASSDLLSGRYEQYF.

This chain links TRBV19 with TRBJ1-1; D gene unclear. The germline V and J ends were trimmed by 5 bases and 3 bases, with 10 bases remaining between them. Germline CDR1 reads LNHDA; CDR2 reads SQIVND (reference sequence). The CDR3 covers 13 residues. CDR3 coding DNA: TGTGCCAGTAGTGCCGCTAGGGACACTGAAGCTTTCTTT. Its protein product is CASSAARDTEAFF.

This chain links TRBV2 with TRBJ2-7; 8 positions agree with TRBD1. Trimming cost V 6 bases and J 9 bases; bases outside gene matches: 13. CDR1 SNHLY and CDR2 FYNNEI come from the germline V gene. The CDR3 consists of 14 residues. The CDR3 spells CASSRTGKGVGQYF. In DNA form, the CDR3 reads TGTGCCAGCAGCCGGACAGGGAAAGGTGTAGGGCAGTACTTC.

The J gene is TRBJ2-3, the V gene TRBV27, with a possible D match to TRBD1 (5 bases). V lost 5 bases, J lost 0 bases, and 18 bases lay in between. The CDR3 is 17 amino acids. Per germline, CDR1 MNHEY and CDR2 SMNVEV (reference sequence). In DNA form, the CDR3 reads TGTGCCAGCAGTGCTCGATTAAGGACAACCAGCACAGATACGCAGTATTTT. As protein: CASSARLRTTSTDTQYF.

With regard to this clone: Compared with germline, one end of the junction differs, possibly owing to a read error. This chain links TRBV7-7 with TRBJ2-2; 7 bases map to TRBD2. The CDR3 spans 16 residues. Germline CDR1 is SSHAT and CDR2 is FNYEAQ (reference sequence). As DNA, the CDR3 is TGTGCTAGCAGCTTATCCCCCGGGGAGGGAGCCGGGGAGCTGTTTTTT. Encoded protein: CASSLSPGEGAGELFF.

This clone occurred a few times. The chain joins TRBV19 to TRBJ1-5; no clear D gene. V dropped 2 bases and J dropped 3 bases, with 8 bases sitting between them. The germline gives CDR1 LNHDA, CDR2 SQIVND (reference sequence). The CDR3 is 14 amino acids. The DNA of the CDR3 is TGTGCCAGTAGTATAAGCGAATTCAATCAGCCCCAGCATTTT. Its translation: CASSISEFNQPQHF.

This chain links TRBV5-1 with TRBJ1-4; tentatively, D is TRBD1 (6 bases). V dropped 7 bases and J dropped 8 bases, with 15 bases sitting between them. Per the germline V gene, CDR1 is SGHRS and CDR2 is YFSETQ. The CDR3 sequence is 13 residues long. CDR3 protein: CASSPGDNEKLFF. In DNA form, the CDR3 reads TGCGCCAGCTCCCCTGGGGACAACGAAAAACTGTTTTTT.